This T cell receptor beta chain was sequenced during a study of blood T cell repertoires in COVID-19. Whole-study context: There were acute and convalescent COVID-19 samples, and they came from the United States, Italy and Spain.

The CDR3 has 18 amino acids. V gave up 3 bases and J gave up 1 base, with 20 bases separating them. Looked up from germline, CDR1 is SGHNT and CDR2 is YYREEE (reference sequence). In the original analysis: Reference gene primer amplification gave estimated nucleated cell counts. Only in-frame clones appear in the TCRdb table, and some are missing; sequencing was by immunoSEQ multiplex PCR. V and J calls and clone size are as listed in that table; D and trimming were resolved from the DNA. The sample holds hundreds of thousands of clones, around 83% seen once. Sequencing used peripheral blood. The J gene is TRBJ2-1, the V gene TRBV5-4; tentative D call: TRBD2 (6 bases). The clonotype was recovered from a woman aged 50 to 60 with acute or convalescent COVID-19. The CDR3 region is CASSSELRLDRSYNEQFF. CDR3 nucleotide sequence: TGTGCCAGCAGCTCCGAACTAAGACTAGACAGATCCTACAATGAGCAGTTCTTC.